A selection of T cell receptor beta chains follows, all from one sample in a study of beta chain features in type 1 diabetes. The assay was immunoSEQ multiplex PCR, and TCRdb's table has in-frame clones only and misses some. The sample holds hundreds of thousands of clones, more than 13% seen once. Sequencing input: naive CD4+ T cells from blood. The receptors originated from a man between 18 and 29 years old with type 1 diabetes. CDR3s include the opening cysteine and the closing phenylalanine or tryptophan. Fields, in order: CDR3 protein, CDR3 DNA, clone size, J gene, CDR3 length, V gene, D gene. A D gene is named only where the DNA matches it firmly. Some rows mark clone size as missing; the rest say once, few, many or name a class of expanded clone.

CDR3: CASRPGPNSYEQYF
DNA: TGTGCCAGCAGACCGGGACCGAACTCCTACGAGCAGTACTTC
size: few
J: TRBJ2-7
length: 14
V: TRBV7-3
D: NA

CDR3: CASSGVRRYEQYF
DNA: TGTGCCAGCAGTGGCGTACGGCGATACGAGCAGTACTTC
size: NA
J: TRBJ2-7
length: 13
V: TRBV6-1
D: NA

CDR3: CASSASSYEQYF
DNA: TGTGCCAGCAGCGCAAGCTCCTACGAGCAGTACTTC
size: NA
J: TRBJ2-7
length: 12
V: TRBV7-9
D: NA

CDR3: CASSPAGANVLTF
DNA: TGTGCCAGCAGCCCTGCTGGGGCCAACGTCCTGACTTTC
size: few
J: TRBJ2-6
length: 13
V: TRBV11-2
D: NA

CDR3: CASSSRPSMNTEAFF
DNA: TGTGCCAGCAGCTCCCGACCGAGCATGAACACTGAAGCTTTCTTT
size: NA
J: TRBJ1-1
length: 15
V: TRBV7-6
D: NA

CDR3: CSVDSGTSYEQYF
DNA: TGCAGCGTTGATTCGGGGACCTCCTACGAGCAGTACTTC
size: few
J: TRBJ2-7
length: 13
V: TRBV29-1
D: NA

CDR3: CASSPGDSFYNSPLHF
DNA: TGTGCCAGCAGCCCAGGGGACAGTTTCTATAATTCACCCCTCCACTTT
size: NA
J: TRBJ1-6
length: 16
V: TRBV9
D: TRBD1

CDR3: CASSLAPGTLQETQYF
DNA: TGCGCCAGCAGCTTGGCCCCCGGGACACTCCAAGAGACCCAGTACTTC
size: NA
J: TRBJ2-5
length: 16
V: TRBV5-1
D: NA

CDR3: CAWSSNTNTEAFF
DNA: TGTGCCTGGAGTTCGAACACCAACACTGAAGCTTTCTTT
size: few
J: TRBJ1-1
length: 13
V: TRBV30
D: NA

CDR3: CASSYSDNYEQYF
DNA: TGTGCCAGCAGTTACTCGGACAACTACGAGCAGTACTTC
size: NA
J: TRBJ2-7
length: 13
V: TRBV6-5
D: NA

CDR3: CASSPFRDTEAFF
DNA: TGTGCCAGCTCACCTTTCAGGGACACTGAAGCTTTCTTT
size: few
J: TRBJ1-1
length: 13
V: TRBV18
D: NA

CDR3: CAISAGRSSYEQYF
DNA: TGTGCCATCAGTGCTGGACGGAGCTCCTACGAGCAGTACTTC
size: few
J: TRBJ2-7
length: 14
V: TRBV10-3
D: NA

CDR3: CASSDPTSGGNNEQFF
DNA: TGTGCCAGCAGTGACCCCACTAGCGGGGGGAACAATGAGCAGTTCTTC
size: NA
J: TRBJ2-1
length: 16
V: TRBV25-1
D: TRBD2

CDR3: CASSLAGTANTGELFF
DNA: TGTGCCAGCAGCCTCGCGGGGACTGCGAACACCGGGGAGCTGTTTTTT
size: few
J: TRBJ2-2
length: 16
V: TRBV7-3
D: NA

CDR3: CSVEVSRLGRGYTF
DNA: TGCAGCGTTGAAGTTTCCCGTCTGGGGCGCGGCTACACCTTC
size: few
J: TRBJ1-2
length: 14
V: TRBV29-1
D: NA

CDR3: CASSGEAGELFF
DNA: TGTGCCAGCAGCGGTGAGGCCGGGGAGCTGTTTTTT
size: few
J: TRBJ2-2
length: 12
V: TRBV7-9
D: NA

CDR3: CAWSPLGNTIYF
DNA: TGTGCCTGGAGTCCCCTAGGAAACACCATATATTTT
size: NA
J: TRBJ1-3
length: 12
V: TRBV30
D: NA

CDR3: CSALSGTGYEQYF
DNA: TGCAGCGCACTGTCCGGGACAGGCTACGAGCAGTACTTC
size: few
J: TRBJ2-7
length: 13
V: TRBV29-1
D: TRBD1

CDR3: CASSVVGSSPDTQYF
DNA: TGTGCCAGCAGCGTAGTGGGCAGCTCCCCCGATACGCAGTATTTT
size: once
J: TRBJ2-3
length: 15
V: TRBV9
D: NA